The 4 T cell receptor beta chains below all came from one sample that was sequenced in a study of OX40 agonist ivuxolimab in advanced cancers. Clones were read by immunoSEQ multiplex PCR, and TCRdb kept only the in-frame ones, dropping some. This sample yields fewer than 50,000 clones, of which roughly 90% are seen a single time; approximately 16% belongs to the top ten. The sequenced sample was CD4+ or CD8+ T cells sorted from blood, obtained in a trial of the OX40 agonist ivuxolimab. The source of these receptors is an adult with an advanced solid tumor such as melanoma, head and neck, liver or kidney cancer.

The rearrangement uses TRBV7-2 and TRBJ1-6; D ambiguous. Germline V CDR1 and CDR2: SGHTA, FQGNSA. This CDR3 comprises 16 residues. Between the trimmed V and J ends, which lost 5 bases and 4 bases, there was a span of 15 bases. CDR3 amino acids: CASSPRPREYNSPLHF. Written as DNA, the CDR3 is TGTGCCAGCAGCCCAAGGCCGCGGGAGTATAATTCACCCCTCCACTTT.

The chain joins TRBV5-6 to TRBJ2-7, with D tentatively TRBD1 or TRBD2 (5 bases each). This CDR3 is built from 18 residues. Germline CDR1 is SGHDT and CDR2 is YYEEEE. The V end lost 4 bases, the J end lost 4 bases, and 27 bases lay between the germline ends. CDR3 in amino acids: CASSPIPWGTDSLYEQYF. The CDR3 DNA reads TGTGCCAGCAGCCCAATACCATGGGGGACGGATTCTCTGTACGAGCAGTACTTC.

This clone was observed a handful of times. V gene TRBV30 combines with J gene TRBJ2-2, with D perhaps matching TRBD2 (6 bases). From germline, CDR1 is GTSNPN and CDR2 SVGIG (reference sequence). The CDR3 is 14 amino acids. The ends were cut back, 3 bases at V and 5 bases at J, with 13 bases in the middle. In DNA, the CDR3 is TGTGCCTGGAGGTCCGGGAGCGAGACCGGGGAGCTGTTTTTT. Translating gives CAWRSGSETGELFF.

This sequence joins TRBV13 and TRBJ2-2, with D possibly called TRBD1 or TRBD2 (5 bases each). The CDR3 loop spans 14 amino acids. Germline V gives CDR1 PRHDT, CDR2 FYEKMQ (reference sequence). V lost 2 bases, J lost 4 bases, and 8 bases lay in between. The CDR3 loop reads CASSLMGTTGELFF. The CDR3 bases are TGTGCCAGCAGCTTAATGGGGACCACCGGGGAGCTGTTTTTT. The full variable domain, completed using reference TRBV13 and TRBJ2-2, is AAGVIQSPRHLIKEKRETATLKCYPIPRHDTVYWYQQGPGQDPQFLISFYEKMQSDKGSIPDRFSAQQFSDYHSELNMSSLELGDSALYFCASSLMGTTGELFFGEGSRLTVL.